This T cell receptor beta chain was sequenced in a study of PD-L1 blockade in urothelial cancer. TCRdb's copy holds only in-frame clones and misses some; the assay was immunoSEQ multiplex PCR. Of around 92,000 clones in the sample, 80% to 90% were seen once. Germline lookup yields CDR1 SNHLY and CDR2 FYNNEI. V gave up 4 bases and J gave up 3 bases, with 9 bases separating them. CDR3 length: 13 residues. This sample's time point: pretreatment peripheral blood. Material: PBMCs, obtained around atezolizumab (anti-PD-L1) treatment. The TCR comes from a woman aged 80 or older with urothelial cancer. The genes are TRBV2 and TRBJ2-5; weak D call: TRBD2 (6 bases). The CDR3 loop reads CASSATGEETQYF. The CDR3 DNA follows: TGTGCCAGCAGTGCTACGGGGGAAGAGACCCAGTACTTC.